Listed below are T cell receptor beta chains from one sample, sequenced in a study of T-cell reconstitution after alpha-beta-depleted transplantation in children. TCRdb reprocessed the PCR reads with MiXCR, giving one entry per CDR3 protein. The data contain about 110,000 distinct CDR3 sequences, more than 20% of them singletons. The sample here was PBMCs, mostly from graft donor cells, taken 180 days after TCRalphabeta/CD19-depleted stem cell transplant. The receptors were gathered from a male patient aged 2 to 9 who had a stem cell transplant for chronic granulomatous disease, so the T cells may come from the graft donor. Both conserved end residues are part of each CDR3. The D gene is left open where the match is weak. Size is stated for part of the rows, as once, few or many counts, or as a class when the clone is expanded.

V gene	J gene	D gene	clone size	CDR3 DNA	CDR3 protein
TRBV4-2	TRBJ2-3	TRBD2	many	TGTGCCAGCAGCCAAGATCGGGGACTAGAGGTTGGAGATACGCAGTATTTT	CASSQDRGLEVGDTQYF
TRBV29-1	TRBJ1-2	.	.	TGCAGCGTTGACAGAGGAGGGGGCTACACCTTC	CSVDRGGGYTF
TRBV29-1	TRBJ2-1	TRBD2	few	TGCAGCGTTGGGACTAGCGGGACGTTTGATGAGCAGTTCTTC	CSVGTSGTFDEQFF
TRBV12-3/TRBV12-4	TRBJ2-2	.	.	TGTGCCAGCAGTTTTGAGCGGAACTCGGGACACGGGGAGCTGTTTTTT	CASSFERNSGHGELFF
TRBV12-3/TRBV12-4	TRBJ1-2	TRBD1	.	TGTGCCAGCAGTTTAGGGGGACAGGCCGGCTATGGCTACACCTTC	CASSLGGQAGYGYTF
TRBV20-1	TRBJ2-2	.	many	TGCAGTGCTAGCCCGCCGGGACCCAACACCGGGGAGCTGTTTTTT	CSASPPGPNTGELFF
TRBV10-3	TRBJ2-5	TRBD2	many	TGTGCCATCAGTGAGTCGCCTAGCGGGACGAGGGAGACCCAGTACTTC	CAISESPSGTRETQYF
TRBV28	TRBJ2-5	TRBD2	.	TGTGCCAGCAGTACCGGGACTAGTAGTTTGGAGACCCAGTACTTC	CASSTGTSSLETQYF
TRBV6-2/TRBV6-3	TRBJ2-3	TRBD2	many	TGTGCCAGCAGTTTTCTAGCGGGAGCCGATACGCAGTATTTT	CASSFLAGADTQYF
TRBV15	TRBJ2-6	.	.	TGTGCCACCAGCAGAGATGCTGGGGCCAACGTCCTGACTTTC	CATSRDAGANVLTF
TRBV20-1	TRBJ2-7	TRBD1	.	TGCAGTGCTTTCGGGACAGTCTCTTCCTACGAGCAGTACTTC	CSAFGTVSSYEQYF
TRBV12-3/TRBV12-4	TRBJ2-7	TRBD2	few	TGTGCCAGCAGTTTGGGGCATCGGACTAGCGGCTCCTACGAGCAGTACTTC	CASSLGHRTSGSYEQYF
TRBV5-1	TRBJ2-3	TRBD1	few	TGCGCCAGCAGCTCGGGACAGGGGGCTACAGATACGCAGTATTTT	CASSSGQGATDTQYF
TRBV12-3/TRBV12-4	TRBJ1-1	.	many	TGTGCCAGCAGTTTAGGGGGATGGCAGGACCCTAACACTGAAGCTTTCTTT	CASSLGGWQDPNTEAFF
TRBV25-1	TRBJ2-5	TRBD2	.	TGTGCCAGCAGACTAGCGGGTGGAGAGACCCAGTACTTC	CASRLAGGETQYF